The 8 T cell receptor beta chains reported below all come from one sample, sequenced in a study of T cells after yellow fever vaccination. TCRdb ran MiXCR on the 5' RACE reads and lists one entry per CDR3 protein. The sample contains under 250,000 distinct CDR3 sequences, less than 9% of which appear only once. The sample consisted of CD4+ T cells sorted from PBMCs, taken 15 days after the yellow fever booster vaccination. The source is a young man who received the YFV17D yellow fever vaccine.

V is TRBV5-5 and J is TRBJ2-1, with 9 bases aligning to TRBD1. This CDR3 spans 17 amino acids. CDR1 is SGHKS, CDR2 YYEKEE, per germline (reference sequence). V was pared by 2 bases and J by 4 bases, with 10 bases of the junction left unmatched. CDR3 amino acids: CASSFPPKTGGYNEQFF. CDR3 coding DNA: TGTGCCAGCAGCTTCCCACCCAAGACAGGGGGGTACAATGAGCAGTTCTTC. The full variable domain, rest sourced from reference TRBV5-5 and TRBJ2-1, is DAGVTQSPTHLIKTRGQQVTLRCSPISGHKSVSWYQQVLGQGPQFIFQYYEKEERGRGNFPDRFSARQFPNYSSELNVNALLLGDSALYLCASSFPPKTGGYNEQFFGPGTRLTVL.

This clonotype was counted many times. The CDR3 bases are TGCAGCGTTGCCTCCGGTGAAGCTTTCTTT. Protein: CSVASGEAFF. This chain connects TRBV29-1 to TRBJ1-1, with no clear D. The CDR3 is 10 residues long. Germline CDR1 reads SQVTM; CDR2 reads ANQGSEA. Trimming took off 4 bases at V and 7 bases at J, with 7 bases between the two ends.

A note on this clonotype: Given a much more abundant clone one base away, this may be a read error. V gene TRBV5-4 combines with J gene TRBJ1-1; D is undetermined. Germline CDR1 and CDR2: SGHNT and YYREEE (reference sequence). V was trimmed by 4 bases and J by 3 bases, leaving 7 bases between them. The CDR3 is 12 residues long. The CDR3 DNA reads as TGTGCCAGCAGCCAAACAGACACTGAAGCTTTCTTT. Translating gives CASSQTDTEAFF.

In its sample, this clonotype was seen many times. This rearrangement joins TRBV15 to TRBJ2-4; 9 bases map to TRBD1. The CDR3 has 20 residues. Trimming cost V 0 bases and J 1 base; bases outside gene matches: 13. Per the germline V gene, CDR1 is LNHNV and CDR2 is YYDKDF (reference sequence). The CDR3 is CATSRDLLADRGLAKNIQYF. CDR3 coding DNA: TGTGCCACCAGCAGAGATTTGCTTGCAGACAGGGGGTTGGCCAAAAACATTCAGTACTTC. Filled out from reference TRBV15 and TRBJ2-4, the complete variable domain reads DAMVIQNPRYQVTQFGKPVTLSCSQTLNHNVMYWYQQKSSQAPKLLFHYYDKDFNNEADTPDNFQSRRPNTSFCFLDIRSPGLGDTAMYLCATSRDLLADRGLAKNIQYFGAGTRLSVL.

The chain carries TRBV27 and TRBJ1-6; D is undetermined. CDR1 MNHEY and CDR2 SMNVEV come from the germline V gene (reference sequence). The CDR3 spans 14 residues. V was clipped by 4 bases and J by 7 bases, with 11 bases between them. The CDR3 coding sequence is TGTGCCAGCAGTTCAATAGGGATCAATTCACCCCTCCACTTT. Translated: CASSSIGINSPLHF.

V usage is TRBV9 and J usage is TRBJ1-1, with D uncertain. In germline, CDR1 is SGDLS, CDR2 YYNGEE. The ends were cut back, 4 bases at V and 0 bases at J, with 13 bases in the middle. The CDR3 is 15 amino acids. The chain's CDR3 is CASSRQSWVNTEAFF. In DNA, the CDR3 is TGTGCCAGCAGCAGACAAAGCTGGGTGAACACTGAAGCTTTCTTT.

This clonotype has a handful of counts. The V gene is TRBV19, the J gene TRBJ2-1; 9 nucleotides line up with TRBD1. With V trimmed by 4 bases and J by 8 bases, 6 bases remained unmatched. This CDR3 is 14 amino acids long. Germline V gives CDR1 LNHDA, CDR2 SQIVND (reference sequence). CDR3 in DNA: TGTGCCAGTAGTAAGGGACAGGGAAGCTATGAGCAGTTCTTC. This translates into CASSKGQGSYEQFF.

The V and J genes are TRBV5-4 and TRBJ2-7; D uncertain. V was clipped by 0 bases and J by 2 bases, with 12 bases between them. Germline-derived CDR1 and CDR2 are SGHNT and YYREEE (reference sequence). This CDR3 is 15 amino acids long. The chain's CDR3 is CASSLALGSTYEQYF. Written as DNA, the CDR3 is TGTGCCAGCAGCTTGGCCCTGGGATCTACCTACGAGCAGTACTTC.